The next 31 T cell receptor beta chains were all read from a single sample in a study of T cell responses to AZD1222 COVID-19 vaccine (dated by TCRdb to about 2021). Interpreted using the paper, the time point label stands for: baseline before first vaccination. The method was the immunoSEQ multiplex PCR assay. TCRdb obtained this table from immuneACCESS and retained in-frame rearrangements with V and J assigned. These tables miss some clones; where compared with another copy, unresolved V genes account for less than half of the shortfall, and the remainder is unexplained. This sample gives about 92,000 clones in total; under 95% of them show up just once. The ten most abundant clones make up around a fifth of the sample. Material: peripheral blood, obtained on day 0 of AZD1222 vaccination. All receptors derive from an adult in good health.

V is TRBV6-2 or TRBV6-3 and J is TRBJ1-2; D remains ambiguous. Between the trimmed V and J ends, which lost 5 bases and 5 bases, there was a span of 12 bases. This CDR3 contains 13 residues. Germline V CDR1 and CDR2: MNHEY, SVGEGT. The CDR3 loop is CASSLDWAYGYTF. The CDR3, as DNA: TGTGCCAGCAGTCTCGATTGGGCTTATGGCTACACCTTC.

The chain uses TRBV2 and TRBJ1-6; no definite D call. CDR1 SNHLY and CDR2 FYNNEI come from the germline V gene. Trimming took off 1 base at V and 6 bases at J, with 4 bases between the two ends. This CDR3 region has 13 residues. The CDR3 loop reads CASSEGSNSPLHF. Written as DNA, the CDR3 is TGTGCCAGCAGTGAAGGTAGTAATTCACCCCTCCACTTT.

The chain links TRBV10-3 to TRBJ2-7; TRBD1 matches at 10 bases. The CDR3 runs 16 residues. Germline V CDR1 and CDR2: ENHRY, SYGVKD. Germline trimming cut 6 bases from V and 2 bases from J; bases unmatched to any gene: 10. The CDR3 DNA follows: TGTGCCATCAGACCACAAACCGGGACAGGGGCCTACGAGCAGTACTTC. This gives the protein CAIRPQTGTGAYEQYF.

J is TRBJ2-3 and V is TRBV5-4; 10 nucleotides match TRBD1. The CDR3 length is 15 residues. Germline loops: CDR1 SGHNT, CDR2 YYREEE (reference sequence). V dropped 0 bases and J dropped 5; count of bases not matched to a gene: 3. CDR3 nucleotides: TGTGCCAGCAGCTTGGAAGGGACAGGGGTAGATACGCAGTATTTT. Its translation is CASSLEGTGVDTQYF. Looking up the rest from reference TRBV5-4 and TRBJ2-3 gives the full variable domain: ETGVTQSPTHLIKTRGQQVTLRCSSQSGHNTVSWYQQALGQGPQFIFQYYREEENGRGNFPPRFSGLQFPNYSSELNVNALELDDSALYLCASSLEGTGVDTQYFGPGTRLTVL.

This rearrangement joins TRBV9 to TRBJ2-2, with D uncertain. Germline V lookup: CDR1 SGDLS, CDR2 YYNGEE. Deletions cut 0 bases from V and 5 bases from J, with 11 bases between. CDR3 length equals 15 residues. Written as DNA, the CDR3 is TGTGCCAGCAGCGTAGAGACGGCCTGGACCGGGGAGCTGTTTTTT. It translates to CASSVETAWTGELFF.

This chain links TRBV23-1 with TRBJ1-2; TRBD1 might be the D (5 bases). TRBV23-1 is noted as an ORF with a role that remains uncertain. The CDR3 covers 15 residues. Trimming stripped 4 bases from V and 6 bases from J, with 18 bases between. This CDR3 is CASSREGFGGNGYTF. CDR3 in DNA: TGCGCCAGCAGTCGGGAAGGGTTCGGGGGGAATGGCTACACCTTC.

J is TRBJ1-2 and V is TRBV5-1; D is uncertain. This CDR3 spans 13 amino acids. V gave up 1 base and J gave up 8 bases, with 12 bases separating them. Germline CDR1 reads SGHRS; CDR2 reads YFSETQ. The CDR3 coding sequence is TGCGCCAGCAGCTTGCAGGAGGCGGGCGGCTACACCTTC. Translation gives CASSLQEAGGYTF. Full variable domain (outside the CDR3, taken from reference TRBV5-1 and TRBJ1-2): KAGVTQTPRYLIKTRGQQVTLSCSPISGHRSVSWYQQTPGQGLQFLFEYFSETQRNKGNFPGRFSGRQFSNSRSEMNVSTLELGDSALYLCASSLQEAGGYTFGSGTRLTVV.

V gene TRBV5-8 combines with J gene TRBJ1-5; TRBD1 might be the D (5 bases). Trimming removed 7 bases from V and 0 bases from J, with 17 bases in between. Germline loops: CDR1 SGHTS, CDR2 YDEGEE. The CDR3 runs 16 residues. The CDR3 DNA is TGTGCCAGCGGGGGTTGGGGAGGAAATAGCAATCAGCCCCAGCATTTT. Protein sequence: CASGGWGGNSNQPQHF.

V gene TRBV11-2 combines with J gene TRBJ1-2; tentatively, D is TRBD1 (5 bases). Trimming shortened V by 3 bases and J by 7 bases, and 9 bases separated the two germline ends. The germline gives CDR1 SGHAT, CDR2 FQNNGV. This CDR3 has 12 amino acids. CDR3: CASSFLTAGYTF. DNA for the CDR3: TGTGCCAGCAGCTTCCTGACAGCTGGCTACACCTTC.

V gene TRBV30 combines with J gene TRBJ1-5; D call uncertain. CDR3 length equals 13 residues. V lost 5 bases, J lost 4 bases, and 12 bases lay in between. The V gene's germline CDR1 is GTSNPN and CDR2 SVGIG (reference sequence). For the CDR3, the DNA is TGTGCCTGGGGCGCCGGAGCTAATCAGCCCCAGCATTTT. Protein product: CAWGAGANQPQHF.

The chain couples TRBV19 to TRBJ1-2; possibly TRBD1 for D (6 bases). Trimming shortened V by 0 bases and J by 4 bases, and 12 bases separated the two germline ends. The CDR3 has 15 amino acids. Germline V gene data show CDR1 as LNHDA and CDR2 as SQIVND (reference sequence). CDR3 bases: TGTGCCAGTAGTATAGACATGACAGGTCTCTATGGCTACACCTTC. Translating it yields CASSIDMTGLYGYTF.

V is TRBV5-4 and J is TRBJ2-3; D not certain. V was shortened by 0 bases and J by 0 bases, with 8 bases between the two germline ends. The germline V gene has CDR1 SGHNT and CDR2 YYREEE (reference sequence). The length of the CDR3 is 15 residues. This CDR3 is CASSLGLFSTDTQYF. The DNA of the CDR3 is TGTGCCAGCAGCTTGGGCCTGTTTAGCACAGATACGCAGTATTTT. The full variable domain, in which reference TRBV5-4 and TRBJ2-3 provide the parts outside the CDR3, is ETGVTQSPTHLIKTRGQQVTLRCSSQSGHNTVSWYQQALGQGPQFIFQYYREEENGRGNFPPRFSGLQFPNYSSELNVNALELDDSALYLCASSLGLFSTDTQYFGPGTRLTVL.

This clone showed up just once. The V and J genes are TRBV7-5 and TRBJ1-2. TRBV7-5 is a pseudogene. This CDR3 spans 14 amino acids. CDR3 sequence reads: CARSLAPGNYGYTF. In DNA, the CDR3 is TGTGCCAGAAGCTTAGCTCCCGGTAACTATGGCTACACCTTC.

The chain couples TRBV21-1 to TRBJ1-5; the table calls TRBD1, which could not be checked here. TRBV21-1 is a known pseudogene. The CDR3 spans 16 residues. The CDR3 protein is CASSKDRAEGYQPQHF. The CDR3 region has the DNA TGTGCCAGCAGCAAAGACAGGGCCGAAGGCTATCAGCCCCAGCATTTT.

In nucleotides, the CDR3 is TGTGCCAGCAGACCGGGACAGAACTATGGCTACACCTTC. Its translation: CASRPGQNYGYTF. This chain connects TRBV28 to TRBJ1-2, with 7 bases lining up with TRBD1. Per the germline V gene, CDR1 is MDHEN and CDR2 is SYDVKM. Trimming cost V 6 bases and J 2 bases; bases outside gene matches: 3. The CDR3 has 13 amino acids.

This chain joins TRBV2 and TRBJ2-1; TRBD1 or TRBD2 may be the D gene (5 bases each). Per the germline V gene, CDR1 is SNHLY and CDR2 is FYNNEI. The ends were cut back, 6 bases at V and 6 bases at J, with 9 bases in the middle. CDR3 length: 12 amino acids. The CDR3 region has the DNA TGTGCCAGCAGCAAGGGGAGCAATGAGCAGTTCTTC. Encoded protein: CASSKGSNEQFF.

Here the CDR3 DNA reads TGTGCCAGCAGAGAGACCCAGTACTTC. This gives the protein CASRETQYF. The V and J genes are TRBV9 and TRBJ2-5; D uncertain. CDR1 is SGDLS, CDR2 YYNGEE, per germline. The CDR3 runs to 9 residues. The ends were cut back, 5 bases at V and 4 bases at J, with 0 bases in the middle.

This chain links TRBV6-5 with TRBJ1-5, with a tentative D call TRBD1 (5 bases). V was shortened by 6 bases and J by 5 bases, with 17 bases between the two germline ends. CDR1 and CDR2 from the germline V gene are MNHEY and SVGAGI. The CDR3 consists of 15 residues. This CDR3 reads CASSRVQGPDQPQHF. The DNA for the CDR3 is TGTGCCAGCAGCAGGGTCCAGGGACCCGATCAGCCCCAGCATTTT.

The chain is built from TRBV11-3 and TRBJ2-1; 8 bases line up with TRBD2. The CDR3 contains 15 residues. The V gene's germline CDR1 is SGHNT and CDR2 YENEEA. V gave up 4 bases and J gave up 8 bases; unmatched junction bases: 10. This CDR3 is CASSSSGLGNDEQFF. The CDR3 nucleotides read TGTGCCAGCAGCTCGTCGGGACTAGGTAACGATGAGCAGTTCTTC.

The rearrangement uses TRBV6-2 or TRBV6-3 and TRBJ2-6; tentative D call: TRBD1 (5 bases). This CDR3 comprises 15 residues. Trimming took 2 bases from V and 4 from J, leaving 9 bases between them. Germline V lookup: CDR1 MNHEY, CDR2 SVGEGT. Here the CDR3 DNA reads TGTGCCAGCAGTTACCTACGACAGGGGGCCAACGTCCTGACTTTC. This codes for CASSYLRQGANVLTF.

The chain is built from TRBV24-1 and TRBJ2-7; no firm D call. The CDR3 loop spans 12 amino acids. Trimming took 5 bases from V and 5 from J, leaving 9 bases between them. CDR1 is KGHDR and CDR2 is SFDVKD in the germline V gene. The CDR3 protein is CATSGVTNEQYF. The CDR3 bases are TGTGCCACCAGTGGCGTAACAAACGAGCAGTACTTC.

The chain recombines TRBV24-1 with TRBJ2-3; 11 nucleotides align to TRBD2. Trimming took 3 bases from V and 5 from J; bases not matched to a gene: 3. The CDR3 has 15 residues. Germline V gives CDR1 KGHDR, CDR2 SFDVKD. CDR3 residues: CATSDAGTSGDTQYF. Here the CDR3 DNA reads TGTGCCACCAGTGATGCCGGGACTAGCGGAGATACGCAGTATTTT.

The genes are TRBV6-2 or TRBV6-3 and TRBJ2-1, with D perhaps TRBD1 (6 bases). Germline CDR1 is MNHEY and CDR2 is SVGEGT. The CDR3 has 15 amino acids. V shed 2 bases and J shed 6 bases, with 14 bases lying between them. The CDR3 region has the DNA TGTGCCAGCAGTTACGGGGTAGGGGGTTTCAATGAGCAGTTCTTC. Translated: CASSYGVGGFNEQFF.

The chain recombines TRBV4-2 with TRBJ2-7, with 7 bases matching TRBD1. This CDR3 spans 15 amino acids. V lost 4 bases, J lost 5 bases, and 11 bases stayed unmatched. CDR1 and CDR2 from the germline V gene are LGHNA and YNFKEQ. CDR3 sequence (DNA): TGTGCCAGCAGCCGGACTTGGGACAGTGACGACGAGCAGTACTTC. This sequence encodes CASSRTWDSDDEQYF.

The chain combines TRBV28 with TRBJ1-6; possibly TRBD1 for D (6 bases). CDR3 length equals 14 residues. The V end was cut by 7 bases, the J end by 10 bases, with 17 bases between. CDR1 is MDHEN and CDR2 is SYDVKM in the germline V gene. CDR3 region: CASTLDSLRSPLHF. For the CDR3, the DNA is TGTGCCAGCACTCTGGACAGTCTCCGGTCACCCCTCCACTTT.

This chain uses TRBV3-1 (or the pseudogene TRBV3-2) with TRBJ1-6, with TRBD1 as a possible D gene (5 bases). Trimming pared 4 bases from V and 10 bases from J, leaving 11 bases between. CDR1 is LGHDT and CDR2 is YNNKEL in the germline V gene (reference sequence). CDR3 length: 13 residues. For the CDR3, the DNA is TGTGCCAGCAGCCCCCCCGGGGGATCACCCCTCCACTTT. Its protein is CASSPPGGSPLHF.

The CDR3: CASSRDRSSAGVSGNTIYF. The CDR3 region has the DNA TGCGCCAGCAGCCGAGACCGAAGCTCCGCCGGGGTCTCTGGAAACACCATATATTTT. The rearrangement links TRBV4-1 to TRBJ1-3; D gene unclear. Trimming left V 4 bases short and J 0 bases short, with 22 bases between. Germline CDR1 and CDR2: MGHRA and YSYEKL. The CDR3 covers 19 residues.

The chain combines TRBV7-9 with TRBJ1-6; no firm D call. The CDR3 covers 15 residues. V lost 1 base to trimming and J lost 4 bases, with 8 bases between them. Germline values: CDR1 SEHNR, CDR2 FQNEAQ (reference sequence). CDR3: CASSLERPYNSPLHF. CDR3 bases: TGTGCCAGCAGCTTAGAGCGACCTTATAATTCACCCCTCCACTTT.

V is TRBV4-3 and J is TRBJ2-7; D is unresolved. Germline assignment: CDR1 LGHNA and CDR2 YSLEER. The CDR3 covers 12 residues. With 0 bases removed from V and 6 bases from J, the gap between germline ends came to 6 bases. Written as DNA, the CDR3 is TGCGCCAGCAGCCAAGATTCAGTCGAGCAGTACTTC. This sequence encodes CASSQDSVEQYF.

CDR3 amino acids: CASSGDTQGDTQYF. The CDR3 DNA sequence: TGTGCCAGCAGTGGGGATACACAGGGGGATACGCAGTATTTT. The chain is built from TRBV2 and TRBJ2-3; 7 positions agree with TRBD1. J lost 6 bases, V lost 4 bases, and 7 bases had no gene match. The CDR3 is 14 amino acids. Germline V lookup: CDR1 SNHLY, CDR2 FYNNEI.

The chain recombines TRBV7-9 with TRBJ2-5; D is possibly TRBD2 (6 bases). The CDR3 consists of 12 residues. Germline-derived CDR1 and CDR2 are SEHNR and FQNEAQ (reference sequence). V gave up 4 bases and J gave up 5 bases, with 8 bases separating them. The CDR3 nucleotides read TGTGCCAGCAGCTGGCTAGCGGAGACCCAGTACTTC. The encoded protein is CASSWLAETQYF.